The clone carrying this T cell receptor (beta chain) appeared a few times. What it binds is unknown. The sample comes from a study of T-cell memory formation after mild COVID-19. Study as a whole: TCR clusters were mostly confined to one donor each. Study observations and caveats: Later expanders leaned CD4+, whereas day 15 to 85 contracting clones were balanced CD4/CD8.

Researchers used 5'RACE with constant-segment primers to make TCR alpha and TCR beta cDNA libraries that carry sample barcodes and UMIs. TCRdb redid the calling of the 5' RACE reads with MiXCR, one entry per CDR3 protein. This sample yields about 400,000 distinct CDR3 sequences, of which 15% to 20% are seen a single time; around a fifth belongs to the top ten. CDR1 and CDR2 (germline): LGHDT, YNNKEL (reference sequence). The germline V and J ends were trimmed by 8 bases and 6 bases, with 10 bases remaining between them. The CDR3 has 12 residues. This chain links TRBV3-1 with TRBJ2-2; D call uncertain. Sequenced: PBMCs or a T cell subset sorted from them (not recorded which). The receptor was isolated from a man between 18 and 35 years old who had mild COVID-19 (a few samples of this study predate the infection). Cell type and time point are not known. CDR3 residues: CASQKSSGELFF. In DNA, the CDR3 is TGTGCCAGCCAGAAGTCGTCCGGGGAGCTGTTTTTT.